This entry lists 11 T cell receptor beta chains sequenced from one sample in a study of CD8+ T cells in alopecia areata (dated by TCRdb to 2016 to 2018). Library preparation used the immunoSEQ multiplex PCR assay. RNA was extracted from all samples and reverse transcribed into cDNA, which served as template for TCR sequencing. TCRdb stores this immuneACCESS table with in-frame sequences only. Part of the clones is absent; in the studies checked, under half of the shortfall reflects unresolved V genes, and no reason is known for the rest. The sample data list about 180,000 clones, and around 71% of these were observed just once. The ten largest clones take up approximately 10% of the sample. The time point label on this specimen signifies: baseline before oral tofacitinib. This sample comprised CD8+ T cells sorted from blood, obtained at week 0. The receptors here all came from a human donor with alopecia areata.

The rearrangement links TRBV5-1 to TRBJ1-2, with TRBD1 as a possible D gene (5 bases). V was shortened by 0 bases and J by 6 bases, with 6 bases between the two germline ends. The V gene's germline CDR1 is SGHRS and CDR2 YFSETQ. The CDR3 consists of 12 residues. The CDR3 DNA follows: TGCGCCAGCAGCTTGGCAGGGAATGGCTACACCTTC. This translates into CASSLAGNGYTF.

The chain uses TRBV7-9 and TRBJ2-7; D might be TRBD1 (7 bases). Germline V gene lookup returns CDR1 SEHNR and CDR2 FQNEAQ (reference sequence). V gave up 5 bases and J gave up 2 bases, with 13 bases separating them. This CDR3 has 14 residues. As DNA, the CDR3 is TGTGCCAGCAGCCAGGCGGGGACAGCCTACGAGCAGTACTTC. Protein product: CASSQAGTAYEQYF. The variable domain in full, completed from reference TRBV7-9 and TRBJ2-7, reads DTGVSQNPRHKITKRGQNVTFRCDPISEHNRLYWYRQTLGQGPEFLTYFQNEAQLEKSRLLSDRFSAERPKGSFSTLEIQRTEQGDSAMYLCASSQAGTAYEQYFGPGTRLTVT.

In this sample, this clone turned up once. CDR3: CASTKRTGGAYGYTF. In DNA form, the CDR3 reads TGTGCCAGCACCAAACGGACAGGGGGTGCCTATGGCTACACCTTC. The V call is TRBV6-5, the J call TRBJ1-2; 10 nucleotides agree with TRBD1. Germline V gives CDR1 MNHEY, CDR2 SVGAGI. This CDR3 has 15 amino acids. Germline trimming cut 7 bases from V and 4 bases from J; bases unmatched to any gene: 9.

This clone showed up just once. The chain uses TRBV6-5 and TRBJ2-1; D not certain. This CDR3 region has 16 residues. Trimming took 1 base from V and 7 from J, leaving 17 bases between them. The germline V gene has CDR1 MNHEY and CDR2 SVGAGI. The CDR3 DNA reads as TGTGCCAGCAGTTACTGGCTAGTGGGTGTGGAGAATGAGCAGTTCTTC. Encoded protein: CASSYWLVGVENEQFF.

The chain joins TRBV7-9 to TRBJ1-2; D might be TRBD1 (5 bases). Germline CDR1 reads SEHNR; CDR2 reads FQNEAQ (reference sequence). The CDR3 loop spans 15 amino acids. Trimming removed 5 bases at V and 4 bases at J, with 17 bases between. The CDR3 reads CASSPWGETFYGYTF. The CDR3 region has the DNA TGTGCCAGCAGCCCCTGGGGGGAAACCTTCTATGGCTACACCTTC.

The chain carries TRBV7-9 and TRBJ2-6; D is uncertain. The germline gives CDR1 SEHNR, CDR2 FQNEAQ (reference sequence). The V gene lost 6 bases and the J gene lost 4 bases, with 10 bases spanning the gap. The CDR3 length is 14 residues. The CDR3 sequence is CASSTPRGANVLTF. CDR3 DNA sequence: TGTGCCAGCAGTACACCACGCGGGGCCAACGTCCTGACTTTC.

The gene calls are TRBV30 and TRBJ1-6; no reliable D call. Deletions cut 0 bases from V and 7 bases from J, with 4 bases between. The CDR3 length is 12 residues. Germline V gene sequence: CDR1 GTSNPN, CDR2 SVGIG (reference sequence). The CDR3 is CAWSVPNSPLHF. In DNA, the CDR3 is TGTGCCTGGAGTGTACCCAATTCACCCCTCCACTTT.

The V call is TRBV27, the J call TRBJ1-5; the match to TRBD1 covers 10 bases. Germline lookup yields CDR1 MNHEY and CDR2 SMNVEV (reference sequence). The CDR3 loop spans 14 amino acids. Losses at the gene ends were 6 bases for V and 7 bases for J; bases not matched to a gene: 6. The CDR3 loop is CASRGTGEGQPQHF. The CDR3 DNA sequence: TGTGCCAGCAGGGGGACAGGGGAGGGACAGCCCCAGCATTTT.

The chain is built from TRBV4-1 and TRBJ2-3; 9 bases map to TRBD1. CDR3 length: 16 amino acids. The V gene's germline CDR1 is MGHRA and CDR2 YSYEKL. Trimming took 1 base from V and 3 from J; bases not matched to a gene: 5. CDR3 sequence reads: CASSQASTGGTDTQYF. CDR3 nucleotides: TGCGCCAGCAGCCAAGCGTCGACAGGGGGAACAGATACGCAGTATTTT.

This clone showed up just a few times. The chain uses TRBV6-1 and TRBJ2-4; either TRBD1 or TRBD2 may fit D (5 bases each). Germline V gene sequence: CDR1 MNHNS, CDR2 SASEGT. CDR3 length equals 14 residues. V shed 5 bases and J shed 0 bases, with 8 bases lying between them. As DNA, the CDR3 is TGTGCCAGCAGTAGAGGGGTAGCCAAAAACATTCAGTACTTC. Its protein product is CASSRGVAKNIQYF.

The DNA of the CDR3 is TGTGCCTGGAGTCGACAGGCTGGTGGCTACACCTTC. Translation gives CAWSRQAGGYTF. The chain combines TRBV30 with TRBJ1-2, with D possibly TRBD1 on 6 matching bases. The CDR3 consists of 12 residues. V lost 2 bases, J lost 7 bases, and 11 bases lay in between. The germline V gene encodes CDR1 GTSNPN and CDR2 SVGIG (reference sequence).